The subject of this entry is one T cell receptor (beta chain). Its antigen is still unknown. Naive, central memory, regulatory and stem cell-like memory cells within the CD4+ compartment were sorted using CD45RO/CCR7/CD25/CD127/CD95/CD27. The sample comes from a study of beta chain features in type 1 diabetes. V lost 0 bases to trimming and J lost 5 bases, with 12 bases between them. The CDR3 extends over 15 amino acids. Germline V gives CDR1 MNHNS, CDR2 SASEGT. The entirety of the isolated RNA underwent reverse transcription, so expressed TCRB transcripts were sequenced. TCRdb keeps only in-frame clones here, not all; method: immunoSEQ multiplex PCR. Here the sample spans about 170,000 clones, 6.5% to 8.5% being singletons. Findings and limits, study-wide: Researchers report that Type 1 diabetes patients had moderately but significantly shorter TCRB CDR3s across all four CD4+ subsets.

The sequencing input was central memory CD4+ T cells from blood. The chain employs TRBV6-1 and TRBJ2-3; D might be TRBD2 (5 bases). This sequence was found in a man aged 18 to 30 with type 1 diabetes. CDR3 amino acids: CASSEASGLQDTQYF. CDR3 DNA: TGTGCCAGCAGTGAAGCGAGCGGACTTCAAGATACGCAGTATTTT.